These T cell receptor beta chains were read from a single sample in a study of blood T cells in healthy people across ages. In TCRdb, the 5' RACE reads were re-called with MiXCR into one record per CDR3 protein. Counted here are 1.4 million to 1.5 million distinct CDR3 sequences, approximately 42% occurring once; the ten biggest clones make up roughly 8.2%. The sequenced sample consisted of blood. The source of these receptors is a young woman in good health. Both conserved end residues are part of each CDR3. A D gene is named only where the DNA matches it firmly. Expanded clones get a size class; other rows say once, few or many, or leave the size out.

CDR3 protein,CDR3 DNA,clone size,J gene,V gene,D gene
CASSHPARNTEAFF,TGCGCCAGCAGCCATCCAGCGCGAAACACTGAAGCTTTCTTT,few,TRBJ1-1,TRBV4-1,.
CASSDTRTGPSFSNQPQHF,TGTGCCAGCAGTGATACGCGTACAGGGCCCTCCTTTAGCAATCAGCCCCAGCATTTT,.,TRBJ1-5,TRBV7-9,.
CSGGSFQETQYF,TGCAGCGGCGGGAGCTTCCAAGAGACCCAGTACTTC,.,TRBJ2-5,TRBV29-1,TRBD2
CASSLDGSYNSPLHF,TGTGCCAGCAGCCTCGACGGTTCCTATAATTCACCCCTCCACTTT,.,TRBJ1-6,TRBV9,.
CSAEGTSVRGVEQFF,TGCAGCGCTGAGGGGACTAGCGTTCGAGGCGTTGAGCAGTTCTTC,few,TRBJ2-1,TRBV29-1,TRBD2
CASSPSGTPEGGYTF,TGCGCCAGCAGCCCGAGTGGGACACCGGAGGGTGGCTACACCTTC,.,TRBJ1-2,TRBV5-1,.
CASSQGGEGNIQYF,TGTGCCAGCAGCCAAGGAGGAGAGGGGAACATTCAGTACTTC,once,TRBJ2-4,TRBV3-1,.
CASSRDSAEQYF,TGTGCCAGCAGCCGTGATAGTGCCGAGCAGTACTTC,.,TRBJ2-7,TRBV28,.
CASSLGGAPYNEQYF,TGTGCCAGCAGCCTTGGGGGGGCCCCCTACAATGAGCAGTATTTT,.,TRBJ2-3,TRBV3-1,.
CASSSLAARDTYYGYTF,TGTGCCAGCAGTTCCCTTGCCGCCAGGGACACCTACTATGGCTACACCTTC,.,TRBJ1-2,TRBV6-5,.
CAWKGNEQFF,TGTGCCTGGAAAGGCAATGAGCAGTTCTTC,few,TRBJ2-1,TRBV30,.
CAIREGLDSYNEQFF,TGTGCCATCAGGGAGGGACTGGACTCCTACAATGAGCAGTTCTTC,.,TRBJ2-1,TRBV10-3,.
CASSFTLFIDEQYF,TGTGCCAGCAGCTTTACCCTGTTTATCGACGAGCAGTACTTC,.,TRBJ2-7,TRBV11-2,.
CSATPGTSGIDEQFF,TGCAGTGCCACCCCCGGGACTAGCGGGATCGATGAGCAGTTCTTC,many,TRBJ2-1,TRBV20-1,TRBD2
CASSTPGPYTF,TGTGCCAGCAGTACTCCAGGGCCCTACACCTTC,few,TRBJ1-2,TRBV27,.
CASSLEGTSGNEQYF,TGTGCCAGCAGTTTAGAGGGGACTAGCGGGAATGAGCAGTACTTC,few,TRBJ2-7,TRBV27,TRBD2
CASSQLRDSLSYGYTF,TGTGCCAGCAGCCAATTGCGGGACAGTCTTTCCTATGGCTACACCTTC,.,TRBJ1-2,TRBV3-1,TRBD1
CATSDSGQGRETQYF,TGTGCCACCAGTGATAGCGGACAGGGGAGAGAGACCCAGTACTTC,few,TRBJ2-5,TRBV24-1,TRBD1
CASSQGGTSTDTQYF,TGTGCCAGCAGCCAGGGGGGGACTAGCACAGATACGCAGTATTTT,many,TRBJ2-3,TRBV4-2,TRBD2
CASLLAGGDTGELFF,TGTGCCAGTTTGCTAGCGGGAGGAGATACCGGGGAGCTGTTTTTT,.,TRBJ2-2,TRBV7-2,TRBD2
CSVDLAGRTDTQYF,TGCAGCGTTGATCTAGCGGGCAGGACAGATACGCAGTATTTT,.,TRBJ2-3,TRBV29-1,TRBD2
CASSNVLGLAQGGAYEQYF,TGTGCCAGCAGCAACGTCCTTGGGCTAGCCCAAGGCGGGGCCTACGAGCAGTACTTC,.,TRBJ2-7,TRBV7-9,.
CASSLGTSGGDTQYF,TGTGCCAGCAGTTTAGGGACTAGCGGGGGAGATACGCAGTATTTT,.,TRBJ2-3,TRBV12-3/TRBV12-4,TRBD2
CASSRGGGLSYNEQFF,TGTGCCAGCAGCCGGGGGGGCGGCCTCTCTTACAATGAGCAGTTCTTC,.,TRBJ2-1,TRBV3-1,.
CSAVDSMNTEAFF,TGCAGTGCTGTGGACAGCATGAACACTGAAGCTTTCTTT,.,TRBJ1-1,TRBV20-1,.
CASTFVRGSPLHF,TGTGCCAGCACCTTTGTAAGGGGTTCACCCCTCCACTTT,.,TRBJ1-6,TRBV7-2,.
CASRRVETQYF,TGTGCCAGCAGACGTGTAGAGACCCAGTACTTC,.,TRBJ2-5,TRBV28,.
CASSQQRRRTSRVRQETQYF,TGTGCCAGCAGCCAACAGAGGCGGCGGACAAGCAGGGTCAGACAAGAGACCCAGTACTTC,.,TRBJ2-5,TRBV3-1,.
CVSGPRYEQYF,TGTGTCTCTGGGCCCAGGTACGAGCAGTACTTC,few,TRBJ2-7,TRBV6-5,.
CASSAHRPYEQYF,TGTGCCAGCAGCGCCCACAGGCCCTACGAGCAGTACTTC,.,TRBJ2-7,TRBV7-9,.
CSAVGAGGNNEQFF,TGCAGTGCTGTTGGAGCGGGAGGAAACAATGAGCAGTTCTTC,.,TRBJ2-1,TRBV20-1,TRBD2
CASSYPSGQVYNEQFF,TGTGCCAGCAGTTATCCCTCCGGACAGGTCTACAATGAGCAGTTCTTC,few,TRBJ2-1,TRBV28,TRBD1
CASSRTPGRRGVVWGYTF,TGTGCCAGCAGCCGCACCCCAGGACGGAGGGGTGTTGTTTGGGGCTACACCTTC,.,TRBJ1-2,TRBV28,.
CASSCLAGGYEQFF,TGTGCCAGCAGCTGTCTAGCGGGAGGGTATGAGCAGTTCTTC,many,TRBJ2-1,TRBV21-1,.
CSVENQGRSTEAFF,TGCAGCGTTGAGAATCAGGGGAGATCCACTGAAGCTTTCTTT,few,TRBJ1-1,TRBV29-1,.
CSASEPGQSSYEQYF,TGCAGTGCTAGTGAACCGGGACAGAGCTCTTACGAGCAGTACTTC,.,TRBJ2-7,TRBV20-1,TRBD1
CASSRSGQINYGYTF,TGTGCCAGCAGTCGGTCGGGACAGATTAACTATGGCTACACCTTC,few,TRBJ1-2,TRBV2,TRBD1
CSASLAPIPLLFF,TGCAGTGCTAGTCTGGCGCCAATTCCCCTACTGTTTTTT,.,TRBJ1-4,TRBV20-1,.
CASRDRRTDTQYF,TGTGCCAGCAGGGATCGTCGCACAGATACGCAGTATTTT,few,TRBJ2-3,TRBV28,.
CASSQGSYWEQYF,TGTGCCAGCAGTCAAGGCAGTTATTGGGAGCAGTACTTC,.,TRBJ2-5,TRBV12-3/TRBV12-4,.
CASSSGRISGANVLTF,TGTGCCAGCAGTTCCGGACGGATCTCTGGGGCCAACGTCCTGACTTTC,few,TRBJ2-6,TRBV12-3/TRBV12-4,.
CASSSPRGGDTQYF,TGTGCCAGCAGTTCCCCCAGGGGTGGGGATACGCAGTATTTT,.,TRBJ2-3,TRBV27,.
CAISESKVGDPNYGYTF,TGTGCCATCAGTGAGTCGAAGGTAGGAGATCCTAACTATGGCTACACCTTC,.,TRBJ1-2,TRBV10-3,.